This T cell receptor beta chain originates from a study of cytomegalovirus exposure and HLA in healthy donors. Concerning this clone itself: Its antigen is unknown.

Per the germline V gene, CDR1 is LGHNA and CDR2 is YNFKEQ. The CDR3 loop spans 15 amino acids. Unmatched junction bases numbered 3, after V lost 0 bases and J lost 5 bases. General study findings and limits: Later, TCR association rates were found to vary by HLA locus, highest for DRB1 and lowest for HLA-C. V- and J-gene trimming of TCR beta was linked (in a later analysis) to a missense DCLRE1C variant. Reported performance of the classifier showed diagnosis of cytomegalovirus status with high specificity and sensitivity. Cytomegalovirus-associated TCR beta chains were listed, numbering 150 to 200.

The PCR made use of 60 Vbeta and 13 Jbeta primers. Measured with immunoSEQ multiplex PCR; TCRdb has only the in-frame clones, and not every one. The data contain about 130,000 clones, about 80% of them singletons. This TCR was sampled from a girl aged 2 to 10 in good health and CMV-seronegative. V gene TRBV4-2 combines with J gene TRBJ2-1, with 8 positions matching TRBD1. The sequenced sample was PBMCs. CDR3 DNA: TGTGCCAGCAGCCAAGAACAGGGGGGCAACAATGAGCAGTTCTTC. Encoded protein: CASSQEQGGNNEQFF.